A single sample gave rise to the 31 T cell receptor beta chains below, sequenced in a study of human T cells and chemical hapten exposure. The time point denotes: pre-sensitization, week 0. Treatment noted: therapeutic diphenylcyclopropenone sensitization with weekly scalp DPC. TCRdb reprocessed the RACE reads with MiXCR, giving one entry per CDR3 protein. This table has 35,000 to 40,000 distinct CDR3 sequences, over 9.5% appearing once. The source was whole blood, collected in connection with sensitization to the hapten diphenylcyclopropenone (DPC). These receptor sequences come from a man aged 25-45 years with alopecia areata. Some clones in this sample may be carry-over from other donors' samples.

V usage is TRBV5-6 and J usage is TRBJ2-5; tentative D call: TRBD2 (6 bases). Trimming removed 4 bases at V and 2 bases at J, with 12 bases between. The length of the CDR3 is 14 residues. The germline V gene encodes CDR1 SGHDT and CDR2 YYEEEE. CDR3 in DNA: TGTGCCAGCAGCGTACCGGGACTTCAAGAGACCCAGTACTTC. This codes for CASSVPGLQETQYF.

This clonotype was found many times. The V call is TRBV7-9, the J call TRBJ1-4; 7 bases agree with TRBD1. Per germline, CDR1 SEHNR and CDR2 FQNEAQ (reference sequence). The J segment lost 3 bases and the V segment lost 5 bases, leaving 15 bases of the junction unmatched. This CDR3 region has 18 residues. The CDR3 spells CASSPLHRGGGPNEKLFF. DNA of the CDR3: TGTGCCAGCAGCCCCCTCCACAGGGGAGGTGGCCCTAATGAAAAACTGTTTTTT.

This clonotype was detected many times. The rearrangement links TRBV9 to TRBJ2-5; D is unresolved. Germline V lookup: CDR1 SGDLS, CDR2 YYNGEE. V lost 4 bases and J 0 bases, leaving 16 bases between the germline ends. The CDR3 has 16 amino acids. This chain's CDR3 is CASSPRSPSNQETQYF. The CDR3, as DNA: TGTGCCAGCAGCCCCCGAAGCCCCAGCAACCAAGAGACCCAGTACTTC.

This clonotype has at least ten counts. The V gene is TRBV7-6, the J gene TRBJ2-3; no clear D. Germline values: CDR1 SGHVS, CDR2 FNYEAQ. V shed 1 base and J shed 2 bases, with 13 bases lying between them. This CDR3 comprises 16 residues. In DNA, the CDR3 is TGTGCCAGCAGCTTAGGAATAGCAGACGACACAGATACGCAGTATTTT. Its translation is CASSLGIADDTDTQYF.

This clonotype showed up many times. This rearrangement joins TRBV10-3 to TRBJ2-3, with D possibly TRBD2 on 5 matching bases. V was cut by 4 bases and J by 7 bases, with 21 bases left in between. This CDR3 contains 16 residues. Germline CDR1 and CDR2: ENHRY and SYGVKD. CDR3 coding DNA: TGTGCCATCAGTGTGGACTCCCCTTCGCGAGGGCATACGCAGTATTTT. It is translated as CAISVDSPSRGHTQYF.

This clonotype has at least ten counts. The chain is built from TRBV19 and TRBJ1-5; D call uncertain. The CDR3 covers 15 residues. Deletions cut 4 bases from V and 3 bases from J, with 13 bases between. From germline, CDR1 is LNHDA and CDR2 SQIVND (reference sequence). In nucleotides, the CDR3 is TGTGCCAGTAGTAACCGCCCCGGTTTCAATCAGCCCCAGCATTTT. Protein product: CASSNRPGFNQPQHF.

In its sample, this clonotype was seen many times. The CDR3 sequence is CACPGAYNEQFF. The CDR3 DNA reads as TGTGCCTGCCCAGGGGCTTACAATGAGCAGTTCTTC. The chain couples TRBV7-9 to TRBJ2-1, with D maybe TRBD1 (6 bases). V was trimmed by 11 bases and J by 4 bases, leaving 12 bases between them. The CDR3 sequence is 12 residues long. Germline V lookup: CDR1 SEHNR, CDR2 FQNEAQ (reference sequence).

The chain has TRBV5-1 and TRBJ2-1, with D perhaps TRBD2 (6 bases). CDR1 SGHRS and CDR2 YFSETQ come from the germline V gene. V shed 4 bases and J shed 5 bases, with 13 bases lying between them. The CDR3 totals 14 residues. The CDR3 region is CASSPGVYDNEQFF. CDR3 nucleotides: TGCGCCAGCAGCCCGGGGGTATACGACAATGAGCAGTTCTTC.

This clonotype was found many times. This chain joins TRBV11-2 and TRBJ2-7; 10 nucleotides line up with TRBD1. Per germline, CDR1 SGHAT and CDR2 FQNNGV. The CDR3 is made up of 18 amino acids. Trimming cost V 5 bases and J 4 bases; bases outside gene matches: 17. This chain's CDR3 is CASSLTVRQGANLYEQYF. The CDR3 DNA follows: TGTGCCAGCAGCCTCACCGTCCGACAGGGGGCAAATTTGTACGAGCAGTACTTC.

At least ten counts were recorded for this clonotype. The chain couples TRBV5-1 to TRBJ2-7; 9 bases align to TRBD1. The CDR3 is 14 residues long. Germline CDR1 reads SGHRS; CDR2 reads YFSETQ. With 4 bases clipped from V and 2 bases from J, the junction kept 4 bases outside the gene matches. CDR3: CASSRTGAAYEQYF. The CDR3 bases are TGCGCCAGCAGCCGGACAGGGGCGGCCTACGAGCAGTACTTC.

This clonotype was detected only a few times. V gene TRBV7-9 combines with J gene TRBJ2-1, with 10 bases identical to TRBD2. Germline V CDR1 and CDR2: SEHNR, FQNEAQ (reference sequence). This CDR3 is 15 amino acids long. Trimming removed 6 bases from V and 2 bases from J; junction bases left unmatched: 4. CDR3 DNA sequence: TGTGCCAGCAGGCTACTAGCGGGGACCTACAATGAGCAGTTCTTC. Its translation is CASRLLAGTYNEQFF.

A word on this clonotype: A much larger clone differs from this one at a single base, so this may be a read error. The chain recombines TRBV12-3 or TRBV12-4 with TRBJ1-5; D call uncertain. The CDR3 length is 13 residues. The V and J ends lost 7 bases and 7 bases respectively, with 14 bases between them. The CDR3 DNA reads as TGTGCCAGCAAAAATCTTGGGAAACAGCCCCAGCATTTT. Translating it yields CASKNLGKQPQHF.

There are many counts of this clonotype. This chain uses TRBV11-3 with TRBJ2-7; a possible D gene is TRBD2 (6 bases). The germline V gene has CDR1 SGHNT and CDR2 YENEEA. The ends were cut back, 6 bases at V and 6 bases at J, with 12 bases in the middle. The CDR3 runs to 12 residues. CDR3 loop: CASSSRRGEQYV. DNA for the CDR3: TGTGCCAGCAGTTCTCGGAGGGGCGAGCAGTACGTC.

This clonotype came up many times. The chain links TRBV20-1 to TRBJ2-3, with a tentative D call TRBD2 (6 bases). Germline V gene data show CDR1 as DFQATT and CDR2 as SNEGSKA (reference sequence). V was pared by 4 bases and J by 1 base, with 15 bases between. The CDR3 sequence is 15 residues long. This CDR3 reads CSATIHSGGTDTQYF. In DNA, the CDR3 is TGCAGTGCTACTATCCATAGCGGAGGCACAGATACGCAGTATTTT.

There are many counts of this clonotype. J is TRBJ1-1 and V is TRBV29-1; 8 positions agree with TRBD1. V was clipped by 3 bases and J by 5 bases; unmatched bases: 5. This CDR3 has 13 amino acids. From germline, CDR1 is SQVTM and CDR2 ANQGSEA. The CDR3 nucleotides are TGCAGCGTTGAGAGGACAGGGTTGACTGAAGCTTTCTTT. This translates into CSVERTGLTEAFF.

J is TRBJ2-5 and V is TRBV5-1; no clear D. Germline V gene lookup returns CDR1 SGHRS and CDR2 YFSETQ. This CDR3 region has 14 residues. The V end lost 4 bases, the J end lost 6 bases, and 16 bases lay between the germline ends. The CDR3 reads CASSEQRSGKTQYF. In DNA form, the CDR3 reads TGCGCCAGCAGCGAACAGAGATCCGGAAAGACCCAGTACTTC.

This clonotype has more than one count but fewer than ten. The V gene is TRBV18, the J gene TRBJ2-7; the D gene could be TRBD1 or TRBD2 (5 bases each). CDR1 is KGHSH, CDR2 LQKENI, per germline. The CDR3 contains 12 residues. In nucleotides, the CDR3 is TGTGTCAGCTCTATAGGGGAGAGGGAGCAGTACGTC. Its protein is CVSSIGEREQYV.

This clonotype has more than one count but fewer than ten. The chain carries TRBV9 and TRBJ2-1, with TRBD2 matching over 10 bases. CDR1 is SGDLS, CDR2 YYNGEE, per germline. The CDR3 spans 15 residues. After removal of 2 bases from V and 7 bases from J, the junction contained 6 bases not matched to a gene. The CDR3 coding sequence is TGTGCCAGCAGCGTTAGCGGGAGGTCCCAGAATGAGCAGTTCTTC. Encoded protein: CASSVSGRSQNEQFF. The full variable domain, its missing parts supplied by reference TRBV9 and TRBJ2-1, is DSGVTQTPKHLITATGQRVTLRCSPRSGDLSVYWYQQSLDQGLQFLIQYYNGEERAKGNILERFSAQQFPDLHSELNLSSLELGDSALYFCASSVSGRSQNEQFFGPGTRLTVL.

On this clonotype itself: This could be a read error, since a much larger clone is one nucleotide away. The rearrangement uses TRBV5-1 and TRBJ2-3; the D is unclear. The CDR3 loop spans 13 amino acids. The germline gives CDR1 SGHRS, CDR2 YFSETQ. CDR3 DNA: TGCGCCAGCAGCTCGCTCGCCACAGATACGCGGTATTTT. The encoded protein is CASSSLATDTRYF. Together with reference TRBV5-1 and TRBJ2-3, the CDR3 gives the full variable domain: KAGVTQTPRYLIKTRGQQVTLSCSPISGHRSVSWYQQTPGQGLQFLFEYFSETQRNKGNFPGRFSGRQFSNSRSEMNVSTLELGDSALYLCASSSLATDTRYFGPGTRLTVL.

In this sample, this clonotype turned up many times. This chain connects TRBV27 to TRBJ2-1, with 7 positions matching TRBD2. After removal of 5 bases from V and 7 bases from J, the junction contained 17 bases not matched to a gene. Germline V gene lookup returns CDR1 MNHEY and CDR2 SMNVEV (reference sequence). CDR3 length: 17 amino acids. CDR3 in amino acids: CASSPRRVPTSRNEQFF. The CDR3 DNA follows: TGTGCCAGCAGTCCTCGTCGGGTCCCGACTAGCCGTAATGAGCAGTTCTTC.

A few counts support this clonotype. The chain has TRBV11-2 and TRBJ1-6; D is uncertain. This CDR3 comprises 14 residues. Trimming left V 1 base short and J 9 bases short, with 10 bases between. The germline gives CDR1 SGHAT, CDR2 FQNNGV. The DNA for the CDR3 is TGTGCCAGCAGCTTAGCGTTTCTGGGTTCACCCCTCCACTTT. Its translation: CASSLAFLGSPLHF.

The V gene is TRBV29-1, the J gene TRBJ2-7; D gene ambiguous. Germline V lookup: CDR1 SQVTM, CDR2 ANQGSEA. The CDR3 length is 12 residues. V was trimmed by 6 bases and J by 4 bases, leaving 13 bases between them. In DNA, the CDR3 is TGCAGCGTCGGTAACAGTGTTTACGAGCAGTACGTC. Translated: CSVGNSVYEQYV.

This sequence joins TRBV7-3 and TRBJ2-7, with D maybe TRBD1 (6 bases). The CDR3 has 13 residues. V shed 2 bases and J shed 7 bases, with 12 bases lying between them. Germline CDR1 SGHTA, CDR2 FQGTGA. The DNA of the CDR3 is TGTGCCAGCAGCTTAGCAGCGACAGGAGAGCAGTACTTC. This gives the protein CASSLAATGEQYF.

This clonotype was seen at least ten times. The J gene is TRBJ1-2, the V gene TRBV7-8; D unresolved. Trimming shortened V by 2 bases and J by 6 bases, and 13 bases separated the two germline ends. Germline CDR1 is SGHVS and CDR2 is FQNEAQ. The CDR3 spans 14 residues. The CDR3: CASSLPPGFDGYTF. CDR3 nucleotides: TGTGCCAGCAGCTTACCCCCGGGCTTCGATGGCTACACCTTC.

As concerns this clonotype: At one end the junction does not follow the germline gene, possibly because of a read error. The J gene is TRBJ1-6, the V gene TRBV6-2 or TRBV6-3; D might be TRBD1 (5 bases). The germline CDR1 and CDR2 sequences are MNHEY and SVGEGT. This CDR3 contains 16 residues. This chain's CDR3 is CASSYPRGRNNSSLHF. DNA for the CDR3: TGTGCCAGCAGTTACCCTCGGGGACGGAATAATTCATCCCTCCACTTT.

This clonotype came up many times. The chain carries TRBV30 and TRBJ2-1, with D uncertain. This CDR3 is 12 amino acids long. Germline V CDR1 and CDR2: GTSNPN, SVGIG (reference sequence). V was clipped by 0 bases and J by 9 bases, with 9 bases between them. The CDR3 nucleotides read TGTGCCTGGAGTGTAGTCCTCGGTGAGCAGTTCTTC. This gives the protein CAWSVVLGEQFF.

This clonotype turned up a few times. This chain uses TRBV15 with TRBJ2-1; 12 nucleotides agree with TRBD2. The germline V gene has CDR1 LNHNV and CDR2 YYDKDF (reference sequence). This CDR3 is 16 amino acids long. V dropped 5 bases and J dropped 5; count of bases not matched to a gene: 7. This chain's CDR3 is CATSRGLAGTDNEQFF. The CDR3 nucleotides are TGTGCCACCAGCCGGGGACTAGCGGGTACCGACAATGAGCAGTTCTTC.

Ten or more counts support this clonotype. CDR3 sequence reads: CASIHPLGLAGGERYNEQFF. The CDR3 DNA reads as TGTGCCAGCATCCACCCCTTGGGGCTAGCGGGGGGCGAGAGATACAATGAGCAGTTCTTC. This chain links TRBV2 with TRBJ2-1; 11 nucleotides line up with TRBD2. Trimming cost V 7 bases and J 4 bases; bases outside gene matches: 21. This CDR3 is 20 amino acids long. Looked up from germline, CDR1 is SNHLY and CDR2 is FYNNEI.

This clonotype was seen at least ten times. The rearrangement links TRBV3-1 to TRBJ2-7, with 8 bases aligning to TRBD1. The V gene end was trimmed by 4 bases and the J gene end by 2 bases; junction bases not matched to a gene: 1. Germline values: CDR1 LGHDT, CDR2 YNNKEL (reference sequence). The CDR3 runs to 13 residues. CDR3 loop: CASSRQGPYEQYF. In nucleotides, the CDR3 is TGTGCCAGCAGCCGACAGGGGCCCTACGAGCAGTACTTC.

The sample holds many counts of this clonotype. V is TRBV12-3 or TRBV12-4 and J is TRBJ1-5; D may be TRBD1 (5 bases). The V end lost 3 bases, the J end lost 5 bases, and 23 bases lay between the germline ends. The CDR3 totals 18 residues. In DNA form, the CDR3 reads TGTGCCAGCAGTTTTGGGGCCAGGACCAGCCTAAGGGATCAGCCCCAGCATTTT. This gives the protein CASSFGARTSLRDQPQHF.

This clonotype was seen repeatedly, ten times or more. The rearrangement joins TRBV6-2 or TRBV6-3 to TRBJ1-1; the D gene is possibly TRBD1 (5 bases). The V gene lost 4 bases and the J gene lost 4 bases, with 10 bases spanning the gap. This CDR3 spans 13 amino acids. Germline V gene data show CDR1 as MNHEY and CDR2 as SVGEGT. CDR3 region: CASSSGQFTEAFF. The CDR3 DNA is TGTGCCAGCAGTTCCGGACAATTCACTGAAGCTTTCTTT.